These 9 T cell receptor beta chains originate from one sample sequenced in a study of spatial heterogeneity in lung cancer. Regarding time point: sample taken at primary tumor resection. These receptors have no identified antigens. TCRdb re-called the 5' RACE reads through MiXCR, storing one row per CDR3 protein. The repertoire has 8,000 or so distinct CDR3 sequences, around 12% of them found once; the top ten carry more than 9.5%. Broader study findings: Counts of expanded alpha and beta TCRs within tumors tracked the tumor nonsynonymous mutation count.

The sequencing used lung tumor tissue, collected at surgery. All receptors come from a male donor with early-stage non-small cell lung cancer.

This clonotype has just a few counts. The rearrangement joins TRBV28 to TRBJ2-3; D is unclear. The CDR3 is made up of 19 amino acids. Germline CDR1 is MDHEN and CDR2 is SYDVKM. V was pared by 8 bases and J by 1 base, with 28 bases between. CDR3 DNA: TGTGCCAGCCGACCTGTTCCTGGATCAGCTATTGGAGGCACAGATACGCAGTATTTT. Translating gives CASRPVPGSAIGGTDTQYF. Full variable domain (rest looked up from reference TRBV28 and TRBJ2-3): DVKVTQSSRYLVKRTGEKVFLECVQDMDHENMFWYRQDPGLGLRLIYFSYDVKMKEKGDIPEGYSVSREKKERFSLILESASTNQTSMYLCASRPVPGSAIGGTDTQYFGPGTRLTVL.

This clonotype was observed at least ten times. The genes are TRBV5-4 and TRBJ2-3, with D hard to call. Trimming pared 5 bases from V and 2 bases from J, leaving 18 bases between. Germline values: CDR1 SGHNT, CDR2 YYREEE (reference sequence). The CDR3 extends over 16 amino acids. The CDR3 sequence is CASSLGGLANTDTQYF. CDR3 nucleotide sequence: TGTGCCAGCAGTCTAGGTGGGTTGGCCAACACAGATACGCAGTATTTT.

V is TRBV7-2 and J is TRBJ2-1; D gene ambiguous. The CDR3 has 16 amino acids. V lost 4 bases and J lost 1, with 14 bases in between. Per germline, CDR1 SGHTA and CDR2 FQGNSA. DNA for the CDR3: TGTGCCAGCAGCTCACGGGTTACCGGGTCCTACAATGAGCAGTTCTTC. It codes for CASSSRVTGSYNEQFF.

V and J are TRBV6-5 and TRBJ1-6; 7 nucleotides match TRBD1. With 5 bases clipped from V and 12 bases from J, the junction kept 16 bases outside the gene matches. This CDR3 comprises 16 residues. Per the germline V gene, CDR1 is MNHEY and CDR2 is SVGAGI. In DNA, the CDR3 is TGTGCCAGCAGTCTGGACGGGACAGAAGGGAGAGGACCCCTCCACTTT. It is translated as CASSLDGTEGRGPLHF.

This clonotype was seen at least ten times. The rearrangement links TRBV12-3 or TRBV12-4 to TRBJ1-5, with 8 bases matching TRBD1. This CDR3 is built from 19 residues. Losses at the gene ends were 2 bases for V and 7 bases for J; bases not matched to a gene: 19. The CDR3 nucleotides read TGTGCCAGCAGTTTAAGGGACGGACAGGGAGAGGATGTTTACCAGCCCCAGCATTTT. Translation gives CASSLRDGQGEDVYQPQHF.

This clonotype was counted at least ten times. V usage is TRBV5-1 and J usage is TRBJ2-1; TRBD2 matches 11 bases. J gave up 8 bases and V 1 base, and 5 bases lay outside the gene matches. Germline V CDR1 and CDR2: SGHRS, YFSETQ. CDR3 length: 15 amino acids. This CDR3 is CASSLTSGSLYEQFF. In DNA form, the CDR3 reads TGCGCCAGCAGCTTGACTAGCGGGAGTTTGTATGAGCAGTTCTTC.

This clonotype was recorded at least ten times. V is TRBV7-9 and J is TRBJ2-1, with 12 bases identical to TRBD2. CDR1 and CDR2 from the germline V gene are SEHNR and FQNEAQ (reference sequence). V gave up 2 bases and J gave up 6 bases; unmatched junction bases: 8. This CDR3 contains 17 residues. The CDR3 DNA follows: TGTGCCAGCAGCTTAAGCCTAGCGGGAGGGCCCTCCAATGAGCAGTTCTTC. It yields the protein CASSLSLAGGPSNEQFF.

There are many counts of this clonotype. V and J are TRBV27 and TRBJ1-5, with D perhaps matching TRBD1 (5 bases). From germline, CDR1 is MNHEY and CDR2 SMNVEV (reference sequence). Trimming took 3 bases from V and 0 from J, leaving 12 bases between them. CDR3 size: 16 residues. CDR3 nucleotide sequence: TGTGCCAGCAGTTTTGTGGGACGCCCTAGCAATCAGCCCCAGCATTTT. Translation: CASSFVGRPSNQPQHF.

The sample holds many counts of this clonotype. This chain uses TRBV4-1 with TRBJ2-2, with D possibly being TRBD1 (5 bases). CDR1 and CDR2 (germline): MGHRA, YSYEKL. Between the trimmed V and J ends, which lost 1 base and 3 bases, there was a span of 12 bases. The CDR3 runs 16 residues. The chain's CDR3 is CASSQVSTAYTGELFF. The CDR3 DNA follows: TGCGCCAGCAGCCAAGTATCGACAGCTTACACCGGGGAGCTGTTTTTT.